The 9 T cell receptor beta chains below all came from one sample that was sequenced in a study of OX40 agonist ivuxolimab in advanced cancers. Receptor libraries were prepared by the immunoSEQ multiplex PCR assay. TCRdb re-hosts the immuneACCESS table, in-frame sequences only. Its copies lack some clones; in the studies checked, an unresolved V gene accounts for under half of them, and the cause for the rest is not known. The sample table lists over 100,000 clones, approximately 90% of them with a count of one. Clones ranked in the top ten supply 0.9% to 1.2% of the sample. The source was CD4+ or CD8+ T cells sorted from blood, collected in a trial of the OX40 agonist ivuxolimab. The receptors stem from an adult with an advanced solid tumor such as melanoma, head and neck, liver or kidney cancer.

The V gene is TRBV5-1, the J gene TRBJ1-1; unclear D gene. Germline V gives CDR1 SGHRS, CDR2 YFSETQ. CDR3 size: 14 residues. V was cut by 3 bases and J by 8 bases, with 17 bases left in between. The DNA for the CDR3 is TGCGCCAGCAGCTCCCTGACCCGTCCACTGGAAGCTTTCTTT. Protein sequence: CASSSLTRPLEAFF. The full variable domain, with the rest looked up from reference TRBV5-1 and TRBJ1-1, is KAGVTQTPRYLIKTRGQQVTLSCSPISGHRSVSWYQQTPGQGLQFLFEYFSETQRNKGNFPGRFSGRQFSNSRSEMNVSTLELGDSALYLCASSSLTRPLEAFFGQGTRLTVV.

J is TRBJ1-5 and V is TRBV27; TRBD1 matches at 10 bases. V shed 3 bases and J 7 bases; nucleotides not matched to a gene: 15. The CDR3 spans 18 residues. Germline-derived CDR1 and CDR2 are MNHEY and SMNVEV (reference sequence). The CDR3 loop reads CASSLSPHGTGATQPQHF. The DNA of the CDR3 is TGTGCCAGCAGTTTGAGTCCCCATGGGACAGGGGCTACCCAGCCCCAGCATTTT.

Written as DNA, the CDR3 is TGTGCCAGCAGTGAACCCTCTAGCGTTGACTACAATGAGCAGTTCTTC. It translates to CASSEPSSVDYNEQFF. The rearrangement uses TRBV25-1 and TRBJ2-1; D perhaps matches TRBD2 (6 bases). Germline V gene sequence: CDR1 MGHDK, CDR2 SYGVNS. V lost 2 bases to trimming and J lost 3 bases, with 14 bases between them. The CDR3 runs 16 residues.

The CDR3 sequence: CASSTRQVGGQPQHF. CDR3 nucleotide sequence: TGTGCCAGCAGCACCCGACAGGTGGGCGGCCAGCCCCAGCATTTT. The rearrangement uses TRBV6-5 and TRBJ1-5, with TRBD1 as a possible D gene (6 bases). The CDR3 loop spans 15 amino acids. The germline V gene encodes CDR1 MNHEY and CDR2 SVGAGI. V was clipped by 6 bases and J by 7 bases, with 19 bases between them.

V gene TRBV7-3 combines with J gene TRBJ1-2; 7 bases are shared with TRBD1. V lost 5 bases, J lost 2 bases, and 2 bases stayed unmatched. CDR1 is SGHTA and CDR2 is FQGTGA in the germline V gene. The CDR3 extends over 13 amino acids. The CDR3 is CASSPDRNYGYTF. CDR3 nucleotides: TGTGCCAGCAGCCCGGACAGGAACTATGGCTACACCTTC. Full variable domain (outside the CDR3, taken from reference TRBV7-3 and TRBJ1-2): GAGVSQTPSNKVTEKGKYVELRCDPISGHTALYWYRQSLGQGPEFLIYFQGTGAADDSGLPNDRFFAVRPEGSVSTLKIQRTERGDSAVYLCASSPDRNYGYTFGSGTRLTVV.

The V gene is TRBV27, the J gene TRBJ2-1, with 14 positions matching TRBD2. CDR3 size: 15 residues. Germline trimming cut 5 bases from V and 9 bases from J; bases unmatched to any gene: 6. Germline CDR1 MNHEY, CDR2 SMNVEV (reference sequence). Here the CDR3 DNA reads TGTGCCAGCAGTCCAGGGACTAGCGGGAGTCGTGAGCAGTTCTTC. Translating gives CASSPGTSGSREQFF.

CDR3 residues: CASSSQANEQFF. CDR3 DNA: TGTGCCAGCAGCTCCCAGGCCAATGAGCAGTTCTTC. The chain uses TRBV7-3 and TRBJ2-1; D is undetermined. Deletions cut 4 bases from V and 6 bases from J, with 7 bases between. The CDR3 is 12 amino acids. The V gene's germline CDR1 is SGHTA and CDR2 FQGTGA.

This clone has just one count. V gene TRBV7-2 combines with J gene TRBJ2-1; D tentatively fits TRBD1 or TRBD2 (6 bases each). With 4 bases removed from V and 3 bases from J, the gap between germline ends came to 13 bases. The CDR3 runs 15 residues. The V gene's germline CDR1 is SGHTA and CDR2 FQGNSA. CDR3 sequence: CASSYIADSYNEQFF. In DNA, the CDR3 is TGTGCCAGCAGCTATATAGCGGACAGCTACAATGAGCAGTTCTTC. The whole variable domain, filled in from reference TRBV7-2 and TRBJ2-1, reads GAGVSQSPSNKVTEKGKDVELRCDPISGHTALYWYRQSLGQGLEFLIYFQGNSAPDKSGLPSDRFSAERTGGSVSTLTIQRTQQEDSAVYLCASSYIADSYNEQFFGPGTRLTVL.

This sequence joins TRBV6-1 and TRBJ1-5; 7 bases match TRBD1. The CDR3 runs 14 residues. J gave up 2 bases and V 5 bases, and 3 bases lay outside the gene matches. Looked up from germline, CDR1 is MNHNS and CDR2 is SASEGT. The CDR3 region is CASSTTGGNQPQHF. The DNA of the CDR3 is TGTGCCAGCAGTACTACAGGGGGCAATCAGCCCCAGCATTTT.